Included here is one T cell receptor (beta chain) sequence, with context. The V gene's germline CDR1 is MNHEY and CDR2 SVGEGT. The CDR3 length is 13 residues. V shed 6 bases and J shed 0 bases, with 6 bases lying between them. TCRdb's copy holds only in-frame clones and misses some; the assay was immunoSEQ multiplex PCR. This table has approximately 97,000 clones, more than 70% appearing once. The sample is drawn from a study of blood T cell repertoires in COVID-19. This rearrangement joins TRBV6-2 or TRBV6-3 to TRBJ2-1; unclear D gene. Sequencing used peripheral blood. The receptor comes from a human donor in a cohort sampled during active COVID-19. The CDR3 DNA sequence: TGTGCCAGCAGCCAGAGCTCCTACAATGAGCAGTTCTTC. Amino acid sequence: CASSQSSYNEQFF.